The text below deals with one T cell receptor (beta chain). No antigen is known for it. The data were obtained in a study of cytotoxic CD8 clonotypes in ibrutinib-treated CLL. Whole-study context: The group held under twelve relapsed/refractory and under 16 treatment-naive patients, with roughly 17 IGHV unmutated. About 24 partial and 2 complete responses; at median roughly 6 years, around 15 remitted, 12 progressed. After treatment lasting a median about twelve months, range 6 to 36, response samples were collected. Overall study results and limits: Samples from sustained-remission and progressing patients were taken at different times.

This table comes from immunoSEQ multiplex PCR, and its TCRdb copy is limited to in-frame clones, with some not included. The table has around 70,000 clones, 80% seen once; the top ten hold 7.5% to 9.5%. This CDR3 contains 15 residues. Trimming cost V 1 base and J 0 bases, with 9 bases left between them. Germline V CDR1 and CDR2: MGHRA, YSYEKL. The receptor comes from a human donor with chronic lymphocytic leukemia. The gene calls are TRBV4-1 and TRBJ1-1; unclear D gene. Sequences were derived from PBMCs, sampled at disease progression, from a patient treated with ibrutinib. This chain's CDR3 is CASSQVPFMNTEAFF. The CDR3 DNA reads TGCGCCAGCAGCCAAGTGCCGTTTATGAACACTGAAGCTTTCTTT.